The 24 T cell receptor beta chains listed next were all sequenced from one sample in a study of blood T cell repertoires in COVID-19. The protocol was immunoSEQ multiplex PCR, while the TCRdb copy is restricted to in-frame clones and leaves out a portion. The sample lists roughly 700,000 clones; 70% to 90% were seen once. The sample taken for sequencing was peripheral blood. All receptors come from a woman between 18 and 30 years old with acute or convalescent COVID-19.

The chain employs TRBV5-1 and TRBJ2-5, with 7 bases aligning to TRBD2. This CDR3 is built from 15 residues. Germline V gives CDR1 SGHRS, CDR2 YFSETQ. The V and J ends lost 3 bases and 5 bases, in that order; junction bases with no gene match: 10. CDR3 protein: CASSSRGRGAETQYF. DNA of the CDR3: TGCGCCAGCAGCTCCCGGGGGAGGGGCGCGGAGACCCAGTACTTC.

DNA for the CDR3: TGCGCCAGCAGCTTGGTACCTGGGGGACAGGGGTTTAACTATGGCTACACCTTC. This translates into CASSLVPGGQGFNYGYTF. The V and J genes are TRBV5-1 and TRBJ1-2; TRBD1 matches 10 bases. Germline V lookup: CDR1 SGHRS, CDR2 YFSETQ. With V trimmed by 0 bases and J by 1 base, 9 bases remained unmatched. CDR3 size: 18 residues.

This clone was counted once. CDR3 residues: CASSPEGDRDNQPQHF. DNA of the CDR3: TGTGCCAGCAGTCCCGAAGGGGACAGGGATAATCAGCCCCAGCATTTT. The chain links TRBV6-2 or TRBV6-3 to TRBJ1-5, with 9 bases aligning to TRBD1. This CDR3 comprises 16 residues. J lost 4 bases, V lost 5 bases, and 9 bases had no gene match. Germline values: CDR1 MNHEY, CDR2 SVGEGT.

V gene TRBV7-3 combines with J gene TRBJ2-3; 8 bases are a match to TRBD1. After removal of 4 bases from V and 5 bases from J, the junction contained 5 bases not matched to a gene. Per the germline V gene, CDR1 is SGHTA and CDR2 is FQGTGA. The CDR3 runs 14 residues. For the CDR3, the DNA is TGTGCCAGCAGCTCAACTACAGGGGGAGATACGCAGTATTTT. This gives the protein CASSSTTGGDTQYF.

The sample holds one count of this clone. Other DNA sequences in the sample encode the same CDR3. The chain carries TRBV5-1 and TRBJ2-2, with D possibly being TRBD2 (6 bases). The length of the CDR3 is 12 residues. Germline V lookup: CDR1 SGHRS, CDR2 YFSETQ. Trimming removed 4 bases from V and 6 bases from J, with 7 bases in between. The chain's CDR3 is CASSRGAGELFF. The DNA of the CDR3 is TGCGCCAGCAGCCGCGGGGCCGGGGAGCTGTTTTTT.

V is TRBV10-2 and J is TRBJ2-1; D is unclear. Trimming shortened V by 5 bases and J by 0 bases, and 17 bases separated the two germline ends. The V gene's germline CDR1 is WSHSY and CDR2 SAAADI. The CDR3 length is 17 residues. The CDR3 region has the DNA TGCGCCAGCAGTCCGATGGTGGAACTAAGCTCCTACAATGAGCAGTTCTTC. This codes for CASSPMVELSSYNEQFF.

This chain links TRBV7-2 with TRBJ2-7; 8 nucleotides align to TRBD1. V trimming: 2 bases; J trimming: 1 base; junction bases outside the gene matches: 4. The CDR3 consists of 15 residues. CDR1 is SGHTA and CDR2 is FQGNSA in the germline V gene. This CDR3 is CASSLRRQGSYEQYF. The CDR3 nucleotides read TGTGCCAGCAGCTTAAGGCGACAGGGGTCCTACGAGCAGTACTTC.

The chain joins TRBV19 to TRBJ1-2; D may be TRBD1 (6 bases). The CDR3 spans 15 residues. Germline lookup yields CDR1 LNHDA and CDR2 SQIVND (reference sequence). Trimming took off 0 bases at V and 8 bases at J, with 16 bases between the two ends. CDR3 DNA: TGTGCCAGTAGTATAGATTTGGATACAGGGAGCGGCTACACCTTC. Its translation: CASSIDLDTGSGYTF.

This chain connects TRBV7-9 to TRBJ1-4; 7 bases are a match to TRBD1. Germline V gene lookup returns CDR1 SEHNR and CDR2 FQNEAQ (reference sequence). There are 15 residues in the CDR3. The J segment lost 2 bases and the V segment lost 5 bases, leaving 5 bases of the junction unmatched. The CDR3 protein is CASSPLTGTNEKLFF. DNA of the CDR3: TGTGCCAGCAGCCCTTTGACAGGGACTAATGAAAAACTGTTTTTT.

This chain links TRBV6-6 with TRBJ1-1, with a possible D match to TRBD1 (6 bases). Germline CDR1 and CDR2: MNHNY and SVGAGI (reference sequence). Deletions cut 9 bases from V and 5 bases from J, with 19 bases between. The CDR3 sequence is 14 residues long. CDR3 nucleotide sequence: TGTGCCAGTCGAGGGGGGGGCAGGGCAACTGAAGCTTTCTTT. Its protein product is CASRGGGRATEAFF.

Points on this clone: Mismatch with germline at one junction end may stem from a read error. The rearrangement links TRBV5-6 to TRBJ2-1, with 7 bases fitting TRBD2. The CDR3 consists of 12 residues. The V gene's germline CDR1 is SGHDT and CDR2 YYEEEE. DNA of the CDR3: TGCGCCAGCAGCTTGGGGGGGGTCGAGCAGTTCTTC. Its translation: CASSLGGVEQFF.

The rearrangement joins TRBV9 to TRBJ1-1; TRBD1 agrees at 9 bases. The trim removed 4 bases at V and 5 bases at J, leaving 9 bases unmatched. Germline CDR1 and CDR2: SGDLS and YYNGEE. This CDR3 comprises 15 residues. The chain's CDR3 is CASSPRDRVWTEAFF. The CDR3 region has the DNA TGTGCCAGCAGCCCCCGGGACAGGGTGTGGACTGAAGCTTTCTTT.

The V gene is TRBV7-2, the J gene TRBJ2-2; weak D call: TRBD2 (6 bases). This CDR3 spans 14 amino acids. Germline CDR1 reads SGHTA; CDR2 reads FQGNSA. The ends were cut back, 3 bases at V and 4 bases at J, with 9 bases in the middle. CDR3 amino acids: CASSFWGGTGELFF. Written as DNA, the CDR3 is TGTGCCAGCAGCTTTTGGGGAGGCACCGGGGAGCTGTTTTTT.

This chain joins TRBV9 and TRBJ1-3; TRBD1 aligns across 7 bases. The germline V gene has CDR1 SGDLS and CDR2 YYNGEE. The CDR3 length is 15 residues. V was pared by 2 bases and J by 4 bases, with 6 bases of the junction left unmatched. In nucleotides, the CDR3 is TGTGCCAGCAGCGTGGGACGGACAGGAGGAAACACCATATATTTT. Protein: CASSVGRTGGNTIYF.

The CDR3 loop reads CASGESLRTGHTEAFF. Written as DNA, the CDR3 is TGTGCTAGTGGCGAGTCCCTCCGGACAGGGCACACTGAAGCTTTCTTT. The gene calls are TRBV12-5 and TRBJ1-1, with TRBD1 identical over 8 bases. Trimming at V came to 6 bases and at J to 3 bases, leaving 12 bases not matched to a gene. This CDR3 has 16 residues. CDR1 is LGHNT, CDR2 FRNRAP, per germline.

The rearrangement joins TRBV5-4 to TRBJ2-5; possibly TRBD1 for D (6 bases). Germline V lookup: CDR1 SGHNT, CDR2 YYREEE (reference sequence). CDR3 size: 12 residues. V was trimmed by 4 bases and J by 4 bases, leaving 8 bases between them. The CDR3 sequence: CASSPQGETQYF. Written as DNA, the CDR3 is TGTGCCAGCAGCCCACAGGGAGAGACCCAGTACTTC.

This clone was seen only once. CDR3: CATSGDSPYEQYF. DNA for the CDR3: TGTGCCACCTCGGGGGACAGTCCCTACGAGCAGTACTTC. This chain links TRBV24-1 with TRBJ2-7; D might be TRBD1 (7 bases). Per germline, CDR1 KGHDR and CDR2 SFDVKD. The CDR3 is made up of 13 amino acids. The V end was cut by 9 bases, the J end by 2 bases, with 13 bases between.

This chain uses TRBV24-1 with TRBJ2-7; D is undetermined. CDR1 is KGHDR, CDR2 SFDVKD, per germline. The CDR3 extends over 12 amino acids. The ends were cut back, 2 bases at V and 3 bases at J, with 4 bases in the middle. CDR3 sequence: CATSDYGYEQYF. CDR3 coding DNA: TGTGCCACCAGTGATTACGGCTACGAGCAGTACTTC.

This sequence joins TRBV5-1 and TRBJ2-3, with D maybe TRBD1 (6 bases). This CDR3 is built from 17 residues. Trimming removed 0 bases from V and 3 bases from J, with 17 bases in between. Per germline, CDR1 SGHRS and CDR2 YFSETQ. CDR3 in amino acids: CASSLVRQAQPTDTQYF. In DNA form, the CDR3 reads TGCGCCAGCAGCTTGGTAAGACAGGCCCAACCGACAGATACGCAGTATTTT.

V is TRBV25-1 and J is TRBJ1-2; 9 positions match TRBD1. The CDR3 sequence is 14 residues long. The trim removed 4 bases at V and 4 bases at J, leaving 4 bases unmatched. Germline CDR1 is MGHDK and CDR2 is SYGVNS. Here the CDR3 DNA reads TGTGCCAGCAGTGGGACAGGGGTGGGCTATGGCTACACCTTC. It translates to CASSGTGVGYGYTF.

The genes are TRBV19 and TRBJ1-4; TRBD1 matches at 9 bases. The CDR3 is 15 residues long. Trimming cost V 3 bases and J 3 bases; bases outside gene matches: 2. Per germline, CDR1 LNHDA and CDR2 SQIVND (reference sequence). CDR3 in amino acids: CASSIRQGANEKLFF. In DNA form, the CDR3 reads TGTGCCAGTAGTATCCGACAGGGGGCTAATGAAAAACTGTTTTTT. The full variable domain, rest sourced from reference TRBV19 and TRBJ1-4, is DGGITQSPKYLFRKEGQNVTLSCEQNLNHDAMYWYRQDPGQGLRLIYYSQIVNDFQKGDIAEGYSVSREKKESFPLTVTSAQKNPTAFYLCASSIRQGANEKLFFGSGTQLSVL.

The count of this clone is one. J is TRBJ1-3 and V is TRBV6-5, with D hard to call. V lost 10 bases to trimming and J lost 0 bases, with 16 bases between them. From germline, CDR1 is MNHEY and CDR2 SVGAGI. CDR3 length: 15 residues. The CDR3 DNA follows: TGTGCCACCGGCGGAGGGCCTACCTCTGGAAACACCATATATTTT. Its translation is CATGGGPTSGNTIYF.

The chain has TRBV6-5 and TRBJ2-7; D remains ambiguous. The CDR3 has 16 amino acids. Germline lookup yields CDR1 MNHEY and CDR2 SVGAGI. V was cut by 2 bases and J by 5 bases, with 19 bases left in between. The CDR3 loop reads CASSYTSLTSQDEQYF. Written as DNA, the CDR3 is TGTGCCAGCAGTTACACCTCTCTGACAAGCCAGGACGAGCAGTACTTC.

This clone was seen a few times. The chain employs TRBV7-2 and TRBJ1-2; 9 bases match TRBD1. The V segment lost 5 bases and the J segment 8 bases; nucleotides outside the gene matches: 9. CDR1 and CDR2 from the germline V gene are SGHTA and FQGNSA. The CDR3 loop spans 14 amino acids. The CDR3 coding sequence is TGTGCCAGCAGCGAGCCCGGGACAGGGTACGGCTACACCTTC. This gives the protein CASSEPGTGYGYTF.